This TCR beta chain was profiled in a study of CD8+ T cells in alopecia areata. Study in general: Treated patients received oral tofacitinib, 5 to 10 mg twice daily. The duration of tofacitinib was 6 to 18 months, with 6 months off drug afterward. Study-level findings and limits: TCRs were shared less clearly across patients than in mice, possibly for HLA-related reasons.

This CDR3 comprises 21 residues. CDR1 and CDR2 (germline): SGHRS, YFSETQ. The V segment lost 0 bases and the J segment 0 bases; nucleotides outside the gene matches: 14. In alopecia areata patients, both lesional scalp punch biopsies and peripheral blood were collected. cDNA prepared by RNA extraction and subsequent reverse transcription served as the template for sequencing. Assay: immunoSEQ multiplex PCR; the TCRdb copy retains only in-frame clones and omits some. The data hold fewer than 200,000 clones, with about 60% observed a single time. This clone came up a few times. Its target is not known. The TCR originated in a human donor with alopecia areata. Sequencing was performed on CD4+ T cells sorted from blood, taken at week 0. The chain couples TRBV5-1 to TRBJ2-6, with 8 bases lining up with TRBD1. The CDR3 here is CASSLDGDWRTGPSGANVLTF. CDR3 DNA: TGCGCCAGCAGCTTGGACGGCGATTGGAGGACAGGGCCCTCTGGGGCCAACGTCCTGACTTTC.